A selection of T cell receptor beta chains follows, all from one sample in a study of CD8+ T cells in alopecia areata. Data came from immunoSEQ multiplex PCR; TCRdb stores just in-frame clones and leaves some out. This table holds more than 130,000 clones, around 82% found once. This sample comprised CD8+ T cells sorted from blood, obtained at week 4, from a patient treated with tofacitinib. The receptors here all came from a human donor with alopecia areata. CDR3s include the opening cysteine and the closing phenylalanine or tryptophan. A D gene is named only where the DNA matches it firmly. For some rows the clone size is stated as once, few or many, or as a class when expanded; others skip it.

d_call	clone_size	j_call	v_call	cdr3_aa	cdr3_nt
TRBD2	.	TRBJ2-3	TRBV4-1	CASSPTGTSGGASDTQYF	TGCGCCAGCAGCCCGACGGGGACTAGCGGGGGGGCATCAGATACGCAGTATTTT
.	.	TRBJ2-3	TRBV18	CASLAGNTDTQYF	TGTGCCAGCTTGGCGGGGAATACAGATACGCAGTATTTT
TRBD1	.	TRBJ2-7	TRBV29-1	CSVYTGTGHRYEQYF	TGCAGCGTCTACACCGGGACAGGGCATAGGTACGAGCAGTACTTC
.	.	TRBJ2-1	TRBV7-6	CASSPTEWNEQFF	TGTGCCAGCAGCCCCACGGAGTGGAATGAGCAGTTCTTC
.	.	TRBJ2-5	TRBV7-9	CASSSTEQETQYF	TGTGCCAGTTCCTCGACCGAGCAAGAGACCCAGTACTTC
TRBD1	.	TRBJ2-2	TRBV5-4	CAWPQGQGDTGELFF	TGTGCCTGGCCCCAGGGACAGGGGGACACCGGGGAGCTGTTTTTT
.	.	TRBJ1-1	TRBV29-1	CSVVVSEAFF	TGCAGCGTTGTAGTCTCTGAAGCTTTCTTT
.	once	TRBJ1-6	TRBV27	CASGLLIYNSPLHF	TGTGCCAGCGGTTTATTAATCTATAATTCACCCCTCCACTTT
.	.	TRBJ2-5	TRBV29-1	CSVEGEPQYF	TGCAGCGTGGAGGGGGAGCCCCAGTACTTC
.	.	TRBJ1-3	TRBV29-1	CSVARGESSGNTIYF	TGCAGCGTCGCCAGAGGGGAGAGCTCTGGAAACACCATATATTTT
.	.	TRBJ1-4	TRBV29-1	CSVELGTNEKLFF	TGCAGCGTTGAACTGGGAACTAATGAAAAACTGTTTTTT
.	.	TRBJ2-7	TRBV7-9	CASSHGTGYEQYF	TGTGCCAGCAGCCACGGGACTGGGTACGAGCAGTACTTC
.	.	TRBJ1-4	TRBV7-9	CATRLPGGNEKLFF	TGTGCCACCCGCCTTCCGGGAGGGAATGAAAAACTGTTTTTT
.	few	TRBJ2-3	TRBV27	CASMRAITDTQYF	TGTGCCAGCATGCGGGCCATCACAGATACGCAGTATTTT
TRBD1	once	TRBJ1-1	TRBV30	CAWGGGLGTEAFF	TGTGCCTGGGGAGGGGGCCTGGGGACTGAAGCTTTCTTT
.	.	TRBJ2-7	TRBV13	CASSSTRYPYEQYF	TGTGCCAGCAGCAGCACCCGTTACCCCTACGAGCAGTACTTC
.	.	TRBJ2-7	TRBV7-7	CASSNIEGEQYF	TGTGCTAGCAGCAATATTGAGGGCGAGCAGTACTTC
TRBD1	.	TRBJ2-3	TRBV4-1	CASSQDQQGVADTQYF	TGCGCCAGCAGCCAAGATCAGCAGGGGGTTGCAGATACGCAGTATTTT
TRBD1	.	TRBJ2-5	TRBV7-8	CASSLFPQGAKETQYF	TGTGCCAGCAGCTTATTTCCACAGGGGGCAAAAGAGACCCAGTACTTC
TRBD2	.	TRBJ2-5	TRBV7-9	CASSSGLAGMMETQYF	TGTGCCAGCAGCTCAGGACTAGCGGGGATGATGGAGACCCAGTACTTC
.	.	TRBJ1-2	TRBV10-3	CAIREEQVYGYTF	TGTGCCATCAGGGAAGAACAGGTCTATGGCTACACCTTC